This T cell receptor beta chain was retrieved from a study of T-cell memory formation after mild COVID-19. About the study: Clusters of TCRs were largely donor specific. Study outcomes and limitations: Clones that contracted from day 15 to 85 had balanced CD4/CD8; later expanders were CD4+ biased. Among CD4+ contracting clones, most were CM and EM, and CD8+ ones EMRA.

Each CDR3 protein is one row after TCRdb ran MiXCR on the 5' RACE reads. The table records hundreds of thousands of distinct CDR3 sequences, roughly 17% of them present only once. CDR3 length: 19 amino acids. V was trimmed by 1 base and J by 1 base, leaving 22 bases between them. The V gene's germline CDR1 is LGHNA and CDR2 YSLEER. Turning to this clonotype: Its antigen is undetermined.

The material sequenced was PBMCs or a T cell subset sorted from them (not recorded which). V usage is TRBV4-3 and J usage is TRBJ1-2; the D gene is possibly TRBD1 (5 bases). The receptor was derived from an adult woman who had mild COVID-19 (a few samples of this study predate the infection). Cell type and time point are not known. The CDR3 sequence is CASSQAKEAARALNYGYTF. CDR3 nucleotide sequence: TGCGCCAGCAGCCAAGCAAAAGAGGCCGCCAGGGCCCTTAACTATGGCTACACCTTC.